The rows below give T cell receptor beta chains drawn from one sample of a study of T cells in Graves' hyperthyroidism and ophthalmopathy. MiXCR was run by TCRdb on the multiplex PCR reads, yielding one entry per CDR3 protein. Of a few hundred thousand distinct CDR3 sequences listed, approximately 15% are singletons. What was sequenced was blood. The receptors originated from a woman aged 25 to 39 with Graves' hyperthyroidism. Both conserved end residues are part of each CDR3. Fields, in order: J gene, clone size, D gene, V gene, CDR3 protein, CDR3 DNA. The D gene is left open where the match is weak. Clone size is not always given. Where it is, it says once, few, many or a class for expanded clones.

>TRBJ2-7|-|-|TRBV4-1
CASSQVQDRYYEQYF
TGCGCCAGCAGCCAAGTCCAGGACAGATACTACGAGCAGTACTTC
>TRBJ2-3|many|-|TRBV14
CASSQQAGGDTQYF
TGTGCCAGCAGCCAACAGGCGGGCGGAGATACGCAGTATTTT
>TRBJ1-5|-|TRBD1|TRBV7-8
CASSDNDRDSNQPQHF
TGTGCCAGCAGCGATAATGACAGGGATAGCAATCAGCCCCAGCATTTT
>TRBJ2-2|-|TRBD2|TRBV19
CASSIVGGRGTGELFF
TGTGCCAGTAGTATAGTCGGCGGGAGGGGCACCGGGGAGCTGTTTTTT
>TRBJ2-2|few|TRBD1|TRBV7-9
CASRQGVDTGELFF
TGTGCCAGCAGACAGGGGGTCGACACCGGGGAGCTGTTTTTT
>TRBJ2-3|many|TRBD2|TRBV7-3
CASSSTPGTSGLTDTQYF
TGTGCCAGCAGCTCCACCCCCGGGACTAGCGGGCTCACAGATACGCAGTATTTT
>TRBJ2-1|many|TRBD2|TRBV7-2
CASSGGLAGDVTVHNEQFF
TGTGCCAGCAGCGGAGGACTAGCGGGAGATGTCACGGTCCACAATGAGCAGTTCTTC
>TRBJ1-4|-|TRBD1|TRBV11-1
CASSSRAGQEELFF
TGTGCCAGCAGTTCTAGGGCGGGACAGGAGGAACTGTTTTTT
>TRBJ2-7|few|-|TRBV5-4
CASSRGPVEYEQYF
TGTGCCAGCAGCAGGGGCCCCGTCGAGTACGAGCAGTACTTC
>TRBJ1-1|few|-|TRBV6-2/TRBV6-3
CASGVVGSNTEAFF
TGTGCCAGTGGGGTCGTAGGGTCGAACACTGAAGCTTTCTTT
>TRBJ2-1|many|-|TRBV12-3/TRBV12-4
CATRGGSGEQFF
TGTGCCACCAGGGGCGGGAGCGGTGAGCAGTTCTTC
>TRBJ2-1|many|-|TRBV24-1
CATSDPDNYNEQFF
TGTGCCACCAGTGACCCCGACAACTACAATGAGCAGTTCTTC
>TRBJ2-3|many|-|TRBV7-2
CASSLVATASTDTQYF
TGTGCCAGCAGCTTAGTGGCGACAGCTAGCACAGATACGCAGTATTTT
>TRBJ1-1|few|TRBD1|TRBV10-3
CAISVAGQESTEAFF
TGTGCCATCAGTGTCGCGGGACAGGAGAGCACTGAAGCTTTCTTT
>TRBJ2-7|many|-|TRBV27
CASSNDYYEQYF
TGTGCCAGCAGCAATGACTACTACGAGCAGTACTTC
>TRBJ2-1|many|-|TRBV6-2/TRBV6-3
CASSYGQGKTGEQFF
TGTGCCAGCAGTTACGGCCAGGGGAAGACGGGCGAGCAGTTCTTC
>TRBJ2-7|many|-|TRBV6-1
CASSESVGIYEQYF
TGTGCCAGCAGTGAGTCGGTAGGGATCTACGAGCAGTACTTC